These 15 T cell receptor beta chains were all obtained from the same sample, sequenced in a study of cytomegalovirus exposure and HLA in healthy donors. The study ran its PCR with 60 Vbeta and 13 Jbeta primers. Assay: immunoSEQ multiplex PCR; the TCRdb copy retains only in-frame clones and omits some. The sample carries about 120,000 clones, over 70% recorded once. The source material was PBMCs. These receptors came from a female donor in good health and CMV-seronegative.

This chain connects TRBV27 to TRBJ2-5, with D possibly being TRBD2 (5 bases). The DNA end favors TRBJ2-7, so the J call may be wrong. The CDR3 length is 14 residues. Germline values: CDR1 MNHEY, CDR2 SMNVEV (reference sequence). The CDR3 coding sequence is TGTGCCAGCAGTAAGCGGAGGAGCTCCTACGAGCAGTACTTC. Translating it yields CASSKRRSSYEQYF.

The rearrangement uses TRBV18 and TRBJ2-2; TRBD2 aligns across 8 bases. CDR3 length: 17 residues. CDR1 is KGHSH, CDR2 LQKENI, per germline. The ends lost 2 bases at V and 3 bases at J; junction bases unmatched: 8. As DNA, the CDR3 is TGTGCCAGCTCACCAAATCAGCGGGGGCCGGACACCGGGGAGCTGTTTTTT. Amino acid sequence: CASSPNQRGPDTGELFF. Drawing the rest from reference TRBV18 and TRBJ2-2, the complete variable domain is NAGVMQNPRHLVRRRGQEARLRCSPMKGHSHVYWYRQLPEEGLKFMVYLQKENIIDESGMPKERFSAEFPKEGPSILRIQQVVRGDSAAYFCASSPNQRGPDTGELFFGEGSRLTVL.

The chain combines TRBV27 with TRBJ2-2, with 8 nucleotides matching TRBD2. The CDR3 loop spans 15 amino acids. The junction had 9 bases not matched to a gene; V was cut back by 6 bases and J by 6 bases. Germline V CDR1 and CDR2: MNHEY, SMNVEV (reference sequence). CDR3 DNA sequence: TGTGCCAGCAGCAAGACTAGCGAGAGGGCCGGGGAGCTGTTTTTT. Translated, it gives CASSKTSERAGELFF.

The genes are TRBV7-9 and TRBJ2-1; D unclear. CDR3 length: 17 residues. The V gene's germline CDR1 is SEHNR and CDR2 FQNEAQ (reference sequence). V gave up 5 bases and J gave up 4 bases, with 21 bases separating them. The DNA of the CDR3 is TGTGCCAGCAGCCCCCCGAGTCGAGTTCCTCGGTACAATGAGCAGTTCTTC. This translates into CASSPPSRVPRYNEQFF.

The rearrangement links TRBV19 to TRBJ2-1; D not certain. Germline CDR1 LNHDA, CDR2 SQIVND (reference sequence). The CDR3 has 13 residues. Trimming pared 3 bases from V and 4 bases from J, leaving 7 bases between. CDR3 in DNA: TGTGCCAGTAGTATTTCCGGTTACAATGAGCAGTTCTTC. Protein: CASSISGYNEQFF.

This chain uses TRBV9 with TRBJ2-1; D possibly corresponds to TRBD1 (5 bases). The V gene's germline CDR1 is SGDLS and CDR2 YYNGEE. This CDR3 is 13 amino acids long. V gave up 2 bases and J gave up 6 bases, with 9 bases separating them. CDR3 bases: TGTGCCAGCAGCGTGCAGGGAATCAATGAGCAGTTCTTC. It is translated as CASSVQGINEQFF. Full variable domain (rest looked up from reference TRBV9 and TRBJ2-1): DSGVTQTPKHLITATGQRVTLRCSPRSGDLSVYWYQQSLDQGLQFLIQYYNGEERAKGNILERFSAQQFPDLHSELNLSSLELGDSALYFCASSVQGINEQFFGPGTRLTVL.

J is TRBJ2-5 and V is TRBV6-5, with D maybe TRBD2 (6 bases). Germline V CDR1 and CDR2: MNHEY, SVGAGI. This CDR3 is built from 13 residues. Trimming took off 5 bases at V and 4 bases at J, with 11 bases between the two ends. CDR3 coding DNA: TGTGCCAGCAGTGTTGACGGGGGAGAGACCCAGTACTTC. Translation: CASSVDGGETQYF.

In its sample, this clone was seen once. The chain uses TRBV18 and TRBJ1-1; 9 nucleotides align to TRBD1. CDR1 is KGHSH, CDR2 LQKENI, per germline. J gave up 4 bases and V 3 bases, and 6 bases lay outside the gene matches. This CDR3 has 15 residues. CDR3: CASSPGTGLATEAFF. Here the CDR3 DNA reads TGTGCCAGCTCACCTGGGACAGGGTTAGCCACTGAAGCTTTCTTT.

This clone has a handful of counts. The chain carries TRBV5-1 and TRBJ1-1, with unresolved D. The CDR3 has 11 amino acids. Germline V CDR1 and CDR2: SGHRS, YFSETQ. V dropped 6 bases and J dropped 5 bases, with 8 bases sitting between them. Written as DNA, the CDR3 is TGCGCCAGCACCGAGGGTACTGAAGCTTTCTTT. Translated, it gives CASTEGTEAFF.

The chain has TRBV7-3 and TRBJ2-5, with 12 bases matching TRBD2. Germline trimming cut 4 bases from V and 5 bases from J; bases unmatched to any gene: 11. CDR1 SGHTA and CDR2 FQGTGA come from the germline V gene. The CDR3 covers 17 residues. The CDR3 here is CASSSGASGGAQETQYF. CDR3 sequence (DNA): TGTGCCAGCAGCTCTGGGGCTAGCGGGGGGGCTCAGGAGACCCAGTACTTC.

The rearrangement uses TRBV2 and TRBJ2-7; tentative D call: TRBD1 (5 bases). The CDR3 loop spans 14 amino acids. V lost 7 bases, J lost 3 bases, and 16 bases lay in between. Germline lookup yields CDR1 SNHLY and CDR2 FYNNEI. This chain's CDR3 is CASKREQGSYEQYF. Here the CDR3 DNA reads TGTGCCAGCAAGAGAGAGCAGGGAAGCTACGAGCAGTACTTC.

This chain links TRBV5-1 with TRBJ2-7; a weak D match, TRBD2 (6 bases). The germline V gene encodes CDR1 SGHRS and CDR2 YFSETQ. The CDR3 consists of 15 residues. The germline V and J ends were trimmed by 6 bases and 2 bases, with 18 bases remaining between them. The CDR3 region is CASNPSGGGPYEQYF. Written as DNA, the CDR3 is TGCGCCAGCAACCCTTCCGGGGGAGGCCCCTACGAGCAGTACTTC.

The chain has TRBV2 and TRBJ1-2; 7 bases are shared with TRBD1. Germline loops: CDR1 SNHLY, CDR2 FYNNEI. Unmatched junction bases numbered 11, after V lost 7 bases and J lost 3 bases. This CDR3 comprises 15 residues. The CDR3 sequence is CASTRDRVVDYGYTF. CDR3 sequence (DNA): TGTGCCAGCACCCGAGACAGGGTGGTCGACTATGGCTACACCTTC. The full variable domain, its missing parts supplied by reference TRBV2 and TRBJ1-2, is EPEVTQTPSHQVTQMGQEVILRCVPISNHLYFYWYRQILGQKVEFLVSFYNNEISEKSEIFDDQFSVERPDGSNFTLKIRSTKLEDSAMYFCASTRDRVVDYGYTFGSGTRLTVV.

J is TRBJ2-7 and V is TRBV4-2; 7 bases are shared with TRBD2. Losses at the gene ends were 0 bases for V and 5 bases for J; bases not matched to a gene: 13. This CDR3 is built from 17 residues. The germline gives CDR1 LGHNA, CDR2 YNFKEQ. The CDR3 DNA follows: TGTGCCAGCAGCCAAGATTGGGCACGGACTAGGTTTGACGAGCAGTACTTC. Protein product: CASSQDWARTRFDEQYF.

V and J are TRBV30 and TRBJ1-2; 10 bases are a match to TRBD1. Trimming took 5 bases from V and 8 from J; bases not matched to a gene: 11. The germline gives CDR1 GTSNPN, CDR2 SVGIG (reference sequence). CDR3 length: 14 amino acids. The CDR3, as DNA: TGTGCCTGGGATCCGGGACAGGGGTTTAGCGGCTACACCTTC. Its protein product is CAWDPGQGFSGYTF.